This TCR beta chain was recovered during a study of T cell responses to AZD1222 COVID-19 vaccine. Clones were sequenced by immunoSEQ multiplex PCR, and TCRdb holds only the in-frame ones, with some missing. Among 120,000 or so clones, about 88% were seen once, and the ten largest hold around a quarter. This clone was detected once. What it recognizes is unknown. General observations from the study: Close to half of all spike-specific TCRs reportedly target regions of the variants that are unmutated.

The CDR3 has 15 residues. The V end lost 1 base, the J end lost 4 bases, and 11 bases lay between the germline ends. Germline CDR1 reads SGHNT; CDR2 reads YENEEA. The starting material was peripheral blood, obtained on day 0 of AZD1222 vaccination. This chain links TRBV11-3 with TRBJ2-1, with D tentatively TRBD2 (5 bases). The receptor was derived from an adult in good health. The CDR3 sequence: CASSLVGRGYNEQFF. The DNA for the CDR3 is TGTGCCAGCAGCTTAGTTGGGCGAGGGTACAATGAGCAGTTCTTC.